This T cell receptor (beta chain) stems from a study of shared clonotypes between healthy human individuals. Background on the study: CD4 naive cells filled three plates per donor, CD4 memory three, CD8 naive two and CD8 memory one.

Both subsets, CD45RA+ naive and CD45RA-negative memory, were split from the CD4+ cells. Trimming took 4 bases from V and 5 from J; bases not matched to a gene: 8. This CDR3 has 16 residues. The V gene's germline CDR1 is SGHAT and CDR2 FQNNGV. The assay was run at deep level. Assay used: immunoSEQ multiplex PCR; TCRdb lists only in-frame clones, some missing. The table shows some 2,100,000 clones, with 95% occurring only once. The rearrangement joins TRBV11-2 to TRBJ2-2, with 9 bases aligning to TRBD2. The sample consisted of naive CD4+ T cells sorted from blood. Subset described: CD45RA+ positively selected. The sequence derives from a man aged 18 to 29 in good health. The DNA for the CDR3 is TGTGCCAGCAGCTCTGGGACTAGCAAAGGAACCGGGGAGCTGTTTTTT. Translation: CASSSGTSKGTGELFF.